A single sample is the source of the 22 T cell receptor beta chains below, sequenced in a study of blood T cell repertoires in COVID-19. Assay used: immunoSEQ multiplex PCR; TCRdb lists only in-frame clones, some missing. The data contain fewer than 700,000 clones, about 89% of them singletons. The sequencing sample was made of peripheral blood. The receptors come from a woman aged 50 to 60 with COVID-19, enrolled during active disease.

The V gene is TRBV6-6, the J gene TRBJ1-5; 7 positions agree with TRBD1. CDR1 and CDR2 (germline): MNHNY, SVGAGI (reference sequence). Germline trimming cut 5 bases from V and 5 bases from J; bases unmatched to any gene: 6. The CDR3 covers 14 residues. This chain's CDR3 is CASSNRDRDQPQHF. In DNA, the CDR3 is TGTGCCAGCAGTAACCGGGACAGAGATCAGCCCCAGCATTTT.

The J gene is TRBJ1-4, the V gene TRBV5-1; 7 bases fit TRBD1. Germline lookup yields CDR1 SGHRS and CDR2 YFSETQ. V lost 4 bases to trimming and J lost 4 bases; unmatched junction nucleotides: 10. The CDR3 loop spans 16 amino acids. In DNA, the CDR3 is TGCGCCAGCAGCGTAGGAGGGGGCTACAGTAATGAAAAACTGTTTTTT. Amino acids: CASSVGGGYSNEKLFF. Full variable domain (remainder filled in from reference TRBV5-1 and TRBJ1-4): KAGVTQTPRYLIKTRGQQVTLSCSPISGHRSVSWYQQTPGQGLQFLFEYFSETQRNKGNFPGRFSGRQFSNSRSEMNVSTLELGDSALYLCASSVGGGYSNEKLFFGSGTQLSVL.

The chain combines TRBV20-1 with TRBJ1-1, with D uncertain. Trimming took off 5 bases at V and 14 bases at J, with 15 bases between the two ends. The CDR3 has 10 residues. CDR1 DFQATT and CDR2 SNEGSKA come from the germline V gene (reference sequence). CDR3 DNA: TGCAGTGCTCCCCAGATCTCGGGGTTCTTT. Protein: CSAPQISGFF.

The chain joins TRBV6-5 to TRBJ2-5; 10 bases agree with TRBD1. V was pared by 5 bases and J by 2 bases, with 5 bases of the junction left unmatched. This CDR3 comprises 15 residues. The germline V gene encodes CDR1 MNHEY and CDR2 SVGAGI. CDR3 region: CASSIRDRGQETQYF. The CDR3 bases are TGTGCCAGCAGTATACGGGACAGGGGTCAAGAGACCCAGTACTTC.

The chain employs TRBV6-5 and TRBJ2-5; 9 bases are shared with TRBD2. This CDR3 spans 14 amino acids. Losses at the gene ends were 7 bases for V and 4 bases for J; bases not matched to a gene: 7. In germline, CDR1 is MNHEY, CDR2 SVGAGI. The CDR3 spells CASTSGDPGETQYF. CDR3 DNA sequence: TGTGCCAGCACTAGCGGGGACCCGGGAGAGACCCAGTACTTC.

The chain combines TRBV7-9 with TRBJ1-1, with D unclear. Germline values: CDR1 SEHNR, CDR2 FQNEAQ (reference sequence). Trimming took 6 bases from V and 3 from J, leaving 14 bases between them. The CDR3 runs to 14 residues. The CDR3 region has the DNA TGTGCCAGCAGGAAAACGGGGTTGGACACTGAAGCTTTCTTT. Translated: CASRKTGLDTEAFF.

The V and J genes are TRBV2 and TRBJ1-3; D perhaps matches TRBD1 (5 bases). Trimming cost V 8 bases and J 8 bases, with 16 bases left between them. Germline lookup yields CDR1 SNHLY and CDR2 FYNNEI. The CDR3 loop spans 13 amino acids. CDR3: CASPDTVRDTIYF. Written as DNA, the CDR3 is TGTGCCAGCCCCGACACGGTCAGGGACACCATATATTTT.

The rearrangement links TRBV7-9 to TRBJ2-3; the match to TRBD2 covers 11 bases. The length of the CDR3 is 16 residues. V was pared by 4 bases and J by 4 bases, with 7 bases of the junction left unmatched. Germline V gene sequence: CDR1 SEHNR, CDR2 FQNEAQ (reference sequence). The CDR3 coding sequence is TGTGCCAGCAGCTCATTGGGTAGCGGGGGGGCAGATACGCAGTATTTT. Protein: CASSSLGSGGADTQYF.

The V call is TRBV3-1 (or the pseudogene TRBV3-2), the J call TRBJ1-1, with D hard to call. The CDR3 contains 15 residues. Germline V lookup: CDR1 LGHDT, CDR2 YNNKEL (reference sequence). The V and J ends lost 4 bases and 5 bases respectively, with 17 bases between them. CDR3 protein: CASSPFDSPRTEAFF. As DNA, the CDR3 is TGTGCCAGCAGCCCATTCGACTCCCCAAGGACTGAAGCTTTCTTT.

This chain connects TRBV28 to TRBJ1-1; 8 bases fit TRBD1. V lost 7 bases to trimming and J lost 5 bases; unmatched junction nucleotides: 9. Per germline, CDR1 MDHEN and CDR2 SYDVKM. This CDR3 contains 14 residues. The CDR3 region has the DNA TGTGCCAGCATTGACTCAGGGGGCAGTACTGAAGCTTTCTTT. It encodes CASIDSGGSTEAFF.

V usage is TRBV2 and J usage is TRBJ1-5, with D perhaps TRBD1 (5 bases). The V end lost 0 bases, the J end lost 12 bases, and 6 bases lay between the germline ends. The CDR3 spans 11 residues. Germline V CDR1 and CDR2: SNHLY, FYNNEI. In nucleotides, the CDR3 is TGTGCCAGCAGTGAAGCAACAGGCCAGCATTTT. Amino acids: CASSEATGQHF.

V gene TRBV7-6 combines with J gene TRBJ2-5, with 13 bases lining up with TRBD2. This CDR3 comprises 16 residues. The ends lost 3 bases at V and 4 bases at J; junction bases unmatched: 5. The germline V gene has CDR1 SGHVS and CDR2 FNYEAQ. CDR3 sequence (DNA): TGTGCCAGCAGCTTGACTAGCGGGGGGCCATTAGAGACCCAGTACTTC. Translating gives CASSLTSGGPLETQYF.

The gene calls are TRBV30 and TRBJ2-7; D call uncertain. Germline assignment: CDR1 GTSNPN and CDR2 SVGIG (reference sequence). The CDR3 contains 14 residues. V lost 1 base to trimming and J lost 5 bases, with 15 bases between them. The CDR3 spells CAWSGDTPLNEQYF. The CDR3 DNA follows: TGTGCCTGGAGTGGAGACACCCCTTTGAACGAGCAGTACTTC.

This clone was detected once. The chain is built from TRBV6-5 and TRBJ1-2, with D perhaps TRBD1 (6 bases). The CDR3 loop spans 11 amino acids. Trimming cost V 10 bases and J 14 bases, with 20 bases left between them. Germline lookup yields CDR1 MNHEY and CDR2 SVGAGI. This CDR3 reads CATFMDSFVTF. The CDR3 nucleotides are TGTGCCACCTTTATGGACAGCTTTGTAACCTTC.

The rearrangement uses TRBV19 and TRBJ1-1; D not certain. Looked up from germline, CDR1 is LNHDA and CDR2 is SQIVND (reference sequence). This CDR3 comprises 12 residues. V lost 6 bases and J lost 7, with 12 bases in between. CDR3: CASRPLGSEAFF. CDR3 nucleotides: TGTGCCAGTAGACCACTGGGGAGTGAAGCTTTCTTT.

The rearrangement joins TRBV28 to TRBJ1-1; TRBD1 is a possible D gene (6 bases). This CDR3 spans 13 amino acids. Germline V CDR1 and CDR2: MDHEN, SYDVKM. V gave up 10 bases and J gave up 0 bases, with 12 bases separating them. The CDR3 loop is CAIRTGMNTEAFF. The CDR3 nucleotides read TGTGCCATCCGTACAGGGATGAACACTGAAGCTTTCTTT.

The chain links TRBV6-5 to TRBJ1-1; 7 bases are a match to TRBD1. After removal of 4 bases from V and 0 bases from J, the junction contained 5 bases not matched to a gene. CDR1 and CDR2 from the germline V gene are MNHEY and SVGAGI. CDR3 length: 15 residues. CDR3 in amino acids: CASSFLQGLNTEAFF. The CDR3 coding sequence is TGTGCCAGCAGTTTCCTACAGGGGTTGAACACTGAAGCTTTCTTT.

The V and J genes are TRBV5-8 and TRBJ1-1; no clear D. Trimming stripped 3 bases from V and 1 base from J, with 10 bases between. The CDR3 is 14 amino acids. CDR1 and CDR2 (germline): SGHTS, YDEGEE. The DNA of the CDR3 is TGTGCCAGCAGCTCCGACACGGCGAACACTGAAGCTTTCTTT. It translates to CASSSDTANTEAFF.

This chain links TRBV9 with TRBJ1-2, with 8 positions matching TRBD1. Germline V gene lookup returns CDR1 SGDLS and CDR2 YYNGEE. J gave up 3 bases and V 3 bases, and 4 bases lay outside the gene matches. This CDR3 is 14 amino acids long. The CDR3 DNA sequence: TGTGCCAGCAGCGATTCAGGGGGCCACTATGGCTACACCTTC. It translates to CASSDSGGHYGYTF.

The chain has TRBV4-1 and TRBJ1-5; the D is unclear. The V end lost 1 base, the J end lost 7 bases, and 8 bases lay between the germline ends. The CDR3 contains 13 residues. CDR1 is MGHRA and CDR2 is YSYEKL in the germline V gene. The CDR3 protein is CASSQVLGQPQHF. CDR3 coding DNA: TGCGCCAGCAGCCAAGTATTGGGCCAGCCCCAGCATTTT.

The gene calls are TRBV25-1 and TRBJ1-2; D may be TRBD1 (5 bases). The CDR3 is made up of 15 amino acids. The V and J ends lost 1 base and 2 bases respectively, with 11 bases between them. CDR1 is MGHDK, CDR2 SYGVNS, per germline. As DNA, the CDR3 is TGTGCCAGCAGTGAATCTGTGGGGCGCAACTATGGCTACACCTTC. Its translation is CASSESVGRNYGYTF.

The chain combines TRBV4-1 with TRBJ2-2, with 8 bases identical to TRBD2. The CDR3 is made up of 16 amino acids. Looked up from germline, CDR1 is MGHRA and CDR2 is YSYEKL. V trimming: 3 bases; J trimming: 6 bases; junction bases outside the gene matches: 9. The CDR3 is CASSHSGGPRAGELFF. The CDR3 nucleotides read TGCGCCAGCAGCCACAGCGGGGGCCCGAGGGCCGGGGAGCTGTTTTTT.